This T cell receptor beta chain is from a study of shared clonotypes between healthy human individuals. TCRdb's copy holds only in-frame clones and misses some; the assay was immunoSEQ multiplex PCR. The data contain roughly 2.5 million clones, approximately 94% of them seen just once; the ten biggest clones take up roughly 0.15%. Both subsets, CD45RA+ naive and CD45RA-negative memory, were split from the CD4+ cells. V shed 3 bases and J shed 7 bases, with 12 bases lying between them. Germline V gene data show CDR1 as MGHDK and CDR2 as SYGVNS. This CDR3 is built from 13 residues. The TCR was taken from a man between 18 and 35 years old in good health. The specimen was naive CD4+ T cells sorted from blood. Documented subset: CD45RA+ positively selected. The J gene is TRBJ1-2, the V gene TRBV25-1; a possible D gene is TRBD1 (5 bases). CDR3 region: CASSDQGPFGYTF. In DNA form, the CDR3 reads TGTGCCAGCAGTGATCAGGGACCTTTTGGCTACACCTTC.